The entry below gives a single T cell receptor (beta chain) sequence along with its context. Its target is not known. These data are taken from a study of cytomegalovirus exposure and HLA in healthy donors. Although they were nominally healthy when sampled, donors likely had unrecorded immune exposures. 60 Vbeta and 13 Jbeta primers were used in PCR. Clones were sequenced by immunoSEQ multiplex PCR, and TCRdb holds only the in-frame ones, with some missing. The sample contains about 130,000 clones, over 70% of which appear only once. Findings of the study overall: Within the data, a cluster of highly shared sequence variants was likely a sequencing artifact.

This CDR3 region has 15 residues. In germline, CDR1 is SGHRS, CDR2 YFSETQ. The receptor's source is a man aged 30-40 years in good health and CMV-seronegative. The V and J genes are TRBV5-1 and TRBJ2-5, with 7 nucleotides matching TRBD2. The closer fit of TRBJ2-7 to the DNA end suggests the J call may be wrong. Source material: PBMCs. The CDR3: CASSSPGLTTYEQYF. For the CDR3, the DNA is TGCGCCAGCAGCTCGCCGGGACTAACAACCTACGAGCAGTACTTC.